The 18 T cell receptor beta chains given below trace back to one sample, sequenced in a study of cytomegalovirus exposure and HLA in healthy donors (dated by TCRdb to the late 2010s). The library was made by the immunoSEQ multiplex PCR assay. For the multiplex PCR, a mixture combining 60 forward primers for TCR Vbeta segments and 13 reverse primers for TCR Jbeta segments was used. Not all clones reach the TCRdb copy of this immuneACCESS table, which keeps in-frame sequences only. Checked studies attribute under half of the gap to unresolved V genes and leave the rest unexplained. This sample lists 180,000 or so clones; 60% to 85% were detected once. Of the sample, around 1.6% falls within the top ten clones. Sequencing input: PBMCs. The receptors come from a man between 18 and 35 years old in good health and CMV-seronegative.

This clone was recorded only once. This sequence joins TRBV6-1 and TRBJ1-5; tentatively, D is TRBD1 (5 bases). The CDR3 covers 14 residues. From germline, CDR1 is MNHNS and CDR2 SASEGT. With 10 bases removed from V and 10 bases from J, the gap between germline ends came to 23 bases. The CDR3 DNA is TGTGCCACCAAAAACCGGGCAGGGAATGGACCCCAGCATTTT. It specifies CATKNRAGNGPQHF.

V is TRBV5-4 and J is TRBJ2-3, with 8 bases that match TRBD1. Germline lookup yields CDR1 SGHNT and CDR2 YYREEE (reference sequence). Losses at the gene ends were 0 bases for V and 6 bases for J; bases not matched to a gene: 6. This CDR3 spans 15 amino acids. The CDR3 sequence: CASSLEATGADTQYF. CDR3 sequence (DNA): TGTGCCAGCAGCTTGGAGGCGACAGGGGCTGATACGCAGTATTTT.

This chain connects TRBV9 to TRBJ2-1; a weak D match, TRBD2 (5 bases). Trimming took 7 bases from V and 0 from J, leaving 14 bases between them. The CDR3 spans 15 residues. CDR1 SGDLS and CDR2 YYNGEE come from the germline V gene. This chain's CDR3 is CASGGGISSYNEQFF. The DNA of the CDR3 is TGTGCCAGCGGAGGAGGTATTAGCTCCTACAATGAGCAGTTCTTC.

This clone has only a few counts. The CDR3 is CSVEVCRRETQYF. CDR3 coding DNA: TGCAGCGTTGAGGTGTGCAGAAGAGAGACCCAGTACTTC. V and J are TRBV29-1 and TRBJ2-5; D not certain. CDR3 length: 13 residues. V lost 3 bases and J lost 4, with 12 bases in between. Germline CDR1 and CDR2: SQVTM and ANQGSEA.

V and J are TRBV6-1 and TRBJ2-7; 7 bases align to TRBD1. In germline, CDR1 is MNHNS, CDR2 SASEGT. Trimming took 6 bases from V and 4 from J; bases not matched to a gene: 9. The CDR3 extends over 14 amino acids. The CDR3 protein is CASRDSGQNYEQYF. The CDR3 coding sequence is TGTGCCAGCAGGGACTCGGGACAGAATTACGAGCAGTACTTC.

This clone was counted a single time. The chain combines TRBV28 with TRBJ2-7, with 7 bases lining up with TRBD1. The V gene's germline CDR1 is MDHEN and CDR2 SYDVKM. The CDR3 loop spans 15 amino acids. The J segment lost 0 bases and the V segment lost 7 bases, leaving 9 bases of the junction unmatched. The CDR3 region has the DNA TGTGCCAGCAACATGGGACAGACTCACTCCTACGAGCAGTACTTC. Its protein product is CASNMGQTHSYEQYF.

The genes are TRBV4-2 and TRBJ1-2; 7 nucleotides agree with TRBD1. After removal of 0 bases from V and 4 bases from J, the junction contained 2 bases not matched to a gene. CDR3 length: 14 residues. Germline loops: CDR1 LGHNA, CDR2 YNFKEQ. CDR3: CASSQDQGGYGYTF. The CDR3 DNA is TGTGCCAGCAGCCAAGACCAGGGGGGCTATGGCTACACCTTC.

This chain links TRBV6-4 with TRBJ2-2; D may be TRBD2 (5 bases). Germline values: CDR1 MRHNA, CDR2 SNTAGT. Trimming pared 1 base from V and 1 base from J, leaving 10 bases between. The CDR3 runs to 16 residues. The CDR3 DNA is TGTGCCAGCAGTGACTTCCCTAGCCAGAACACCGGGGAGCTGTTTTTT. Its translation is CASSDFPSQNTGELFF.

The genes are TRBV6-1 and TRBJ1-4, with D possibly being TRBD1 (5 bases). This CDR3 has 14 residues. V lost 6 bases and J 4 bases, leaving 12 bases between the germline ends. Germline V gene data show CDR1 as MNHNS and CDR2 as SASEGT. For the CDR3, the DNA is TGTGCCAGCAGCCTGGGGCTGTTTAATGAAAAACTGTTTTTT. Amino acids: CASSLGLFNEKLFF.

The DNA of the CDR3 is TGTGCCAGCAGCCGGCGACTAGCTGGCGATGAGCAGTTCTTC. Protein: CASSRRLAGDEQFF. The J gene is TRBJ2-1, the V gene TRBV4-2, with 7 bases identical to TRBD2. The J segment lost 8 bases and the V segment lost 4 bases, leaving 8 bases of the junction unmatched. From germline, CDR1 is LGHNA and CDR2 YNFKEQ. This CDR3 spans 14 amino acids.

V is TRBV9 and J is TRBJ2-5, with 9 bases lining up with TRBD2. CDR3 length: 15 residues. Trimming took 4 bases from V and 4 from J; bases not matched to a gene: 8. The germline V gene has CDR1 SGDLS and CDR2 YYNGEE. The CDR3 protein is CASSMGLALGETQYF. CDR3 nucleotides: TGTGCCAGCAGCATGGGACTAGCCTTAGGAGAGACCCAGTACTTC.

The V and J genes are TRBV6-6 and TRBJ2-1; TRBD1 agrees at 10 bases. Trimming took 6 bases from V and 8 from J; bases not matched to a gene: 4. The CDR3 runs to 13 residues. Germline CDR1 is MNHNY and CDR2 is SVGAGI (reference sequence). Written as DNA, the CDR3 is TGTGCCAGCAGCCTGGACAGGGGGGATGAGCAGTTCTTC. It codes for CASSLDRGDEQFF.

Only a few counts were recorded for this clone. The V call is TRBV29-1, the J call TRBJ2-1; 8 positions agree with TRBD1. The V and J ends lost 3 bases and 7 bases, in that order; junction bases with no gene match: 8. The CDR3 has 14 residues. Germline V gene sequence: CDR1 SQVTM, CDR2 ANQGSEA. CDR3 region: CSVETGEGGNEQFF. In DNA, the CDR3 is TGCAGCGTTGAGACAGGGGAAGGCGGGAATGAGCAGTTCTTC.

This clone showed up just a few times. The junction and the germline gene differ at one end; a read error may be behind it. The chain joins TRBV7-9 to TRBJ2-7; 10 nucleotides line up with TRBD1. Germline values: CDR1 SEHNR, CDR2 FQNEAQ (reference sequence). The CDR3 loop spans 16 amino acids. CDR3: CSSSLAGSGTGDEQYF. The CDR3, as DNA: TGTTCCAGCAGCTTAGCGGGGTCCGGGACAGGGGACGAGCAGTACTTC. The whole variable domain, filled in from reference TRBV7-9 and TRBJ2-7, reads DTGVSQNPRHKITKRGQNVTFRCDPISEHNRLYWYRQTLGQGPEFLTYFQNEAQLEKSRLLSDRFSAERPKGSFSTLEIQRTEQGDSAMYLCSSSLAGSGTGDEQYFGPGTRLTVT.

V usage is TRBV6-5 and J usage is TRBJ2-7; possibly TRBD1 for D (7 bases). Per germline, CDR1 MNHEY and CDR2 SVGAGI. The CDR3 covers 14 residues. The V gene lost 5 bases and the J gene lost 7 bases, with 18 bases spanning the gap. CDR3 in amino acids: CASSTGTERGEQYF. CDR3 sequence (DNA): TGTGCCAGCAGTACCGGGACAGAACGGGGGGAGCAGTACTTC.

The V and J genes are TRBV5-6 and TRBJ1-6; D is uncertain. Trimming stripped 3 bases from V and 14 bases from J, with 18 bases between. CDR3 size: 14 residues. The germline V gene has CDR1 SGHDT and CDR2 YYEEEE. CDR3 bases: TGTGCCAGCAGCTGGGCTACGTCCTCTGGATCCCTCCACTTT. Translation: CASSWATSSGSLHF.

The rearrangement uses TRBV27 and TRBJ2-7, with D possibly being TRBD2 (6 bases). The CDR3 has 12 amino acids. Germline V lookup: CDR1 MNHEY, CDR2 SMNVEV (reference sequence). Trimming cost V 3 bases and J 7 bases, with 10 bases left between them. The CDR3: CASSLAGKEQYF. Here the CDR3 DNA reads TGTGCCAGCAGTTTGGCGGGGAAAGAGCAGTACTTC.

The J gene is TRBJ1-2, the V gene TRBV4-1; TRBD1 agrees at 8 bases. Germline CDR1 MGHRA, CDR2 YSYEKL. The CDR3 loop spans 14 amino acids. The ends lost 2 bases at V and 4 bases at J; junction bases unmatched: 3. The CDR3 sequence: CASSQPGQGYGYTF. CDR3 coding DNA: TGCGCCAGCAGCCAACCTGGACAGGGCTATGGCTACACCTTC.